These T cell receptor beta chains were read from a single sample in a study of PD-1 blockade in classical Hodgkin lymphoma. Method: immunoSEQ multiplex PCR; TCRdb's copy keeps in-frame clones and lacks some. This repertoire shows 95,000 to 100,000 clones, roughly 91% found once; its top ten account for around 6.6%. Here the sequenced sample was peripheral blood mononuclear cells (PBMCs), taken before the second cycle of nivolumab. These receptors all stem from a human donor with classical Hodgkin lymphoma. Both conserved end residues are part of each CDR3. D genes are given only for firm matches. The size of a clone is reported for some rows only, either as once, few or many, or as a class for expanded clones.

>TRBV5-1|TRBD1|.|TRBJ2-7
TGCGCCAGCACCTCTAAGGGACAGGGAATTTACGAGCAGTACTTC
CASTSKGQGIYEQYF
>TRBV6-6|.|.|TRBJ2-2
TGTGCCAGCAGTTACTCCCAGTTGGCCGGGGAGCTGTTTTTT
CASSYSQLAGELFF
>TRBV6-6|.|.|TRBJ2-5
TGTGCCAGCAGTTACTCGTCCAGTGGACAGACCCAGTACTTC
CASSYSSSGQTQYF
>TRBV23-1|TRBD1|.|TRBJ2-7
TGCGCCAGCAGTCGCATCCCTGGGGACAGGGTCAACGAGCAGTACTTC
CASSRIPGDRVNEQYF
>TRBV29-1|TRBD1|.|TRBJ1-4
TGCAGCTGTAAGGGTGGACAGGCCTATGAAAAACTGTTTTTT
CSCKGGQAYEKLFF
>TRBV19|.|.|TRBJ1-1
TGTGCCAGTAGTATAGGACAATTTCCAAACACTGAAGCTTTCTTT
CASSIGQFPNTEAFF
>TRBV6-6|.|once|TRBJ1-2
TGTGCCAGCCGGGCAGGGGAAATTGACTATGGCTACACCTTC
CASRAGEIDYGYTF
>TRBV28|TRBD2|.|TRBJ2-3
TGTGCCAGCAGAGGGACTACCTTCACAGATACGCAGTATTTT
CASRGTTFTDTQYF
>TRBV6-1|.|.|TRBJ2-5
TGTGCCACCCATGTCAGGGGCAGGGAGACCCAGTACTTC
CATHVRGRETQYF
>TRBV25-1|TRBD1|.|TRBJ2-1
TGTGCCAGCAGTCTACAGGGGACCCACAATGAGCAGTTCTTC
CASSLQGTHNEQFF
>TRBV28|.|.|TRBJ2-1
TGTGCCAGCAGTTTGATGTTGAGCAATGAGCAGTTCTTC
CASSLMLSNEQFF
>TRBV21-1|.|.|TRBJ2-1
TGTGCCAGCCGAGGAGGGGAGAGGGATGAGCAGTTCTTC
CASRGGERDEQFF
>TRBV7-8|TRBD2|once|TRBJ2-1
TGTGCCAGCAGCCTAATCTTAGCGGGGCGCAATGAGCAGTTCTTC
CASSLILAGRNEQFF
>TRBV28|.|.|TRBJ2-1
TGTGCCAGTTCCTTTGGGGAGCAGTTCTTC
CASSFGEQFF
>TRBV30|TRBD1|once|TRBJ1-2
TGTGCCTGGAGTCCCACCCACACAGGGGGCTATGGCTACACCTTC
CAWSPTHTGGYGYTF
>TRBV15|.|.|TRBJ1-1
TGTGCCACCAGCACCTCTACTGAAGCTTTCTTT
CATSTSTEAFF
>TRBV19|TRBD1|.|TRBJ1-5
TGTGCCACCAATAAGCCGGGACAGGGAGGCGAGCAGCCCCAGCATTTT
CATNKPGQGGEQPQHF
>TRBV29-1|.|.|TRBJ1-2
TGCAGCGTTAGGAGGGGTTATGGCTACACCTTC
CSVRRGYGYTF
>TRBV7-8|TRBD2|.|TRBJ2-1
TGTGCCAGCAGCGCCCGGACTAGCGGAATACGCTACAATGAGCAGTTCTTC
CASSARTSGIRYNEQFF
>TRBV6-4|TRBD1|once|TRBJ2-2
TGTGCCAGCAGCCAACTCGGGACAGGGATTAACGGGGAGCTGTTTTTT
CASSQLGTGINGELFF
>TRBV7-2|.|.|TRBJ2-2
TGTGCCAGCAGCTTAGGTCAGGGTAGTGATGAGCTGTTTTTT
CASSLGQGSDELFF
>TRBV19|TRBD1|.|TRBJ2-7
TGTGCCAGTAGTACCCCGGGACAGTCGTACGAGCAGTACTTC
CASSTPGQSYEQYF
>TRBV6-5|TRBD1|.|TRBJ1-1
TGTGCCAGCAGTCGATCTCCGGGACAGGGCGAAGCTTTCTTT
CASSRSPGQGEAFF
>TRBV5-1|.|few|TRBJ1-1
TGCGCCAGCAGCTTGCTCGCTGGGGAGAACACTGAAGCTTTCTTT
CASSLLAGENTEAFF
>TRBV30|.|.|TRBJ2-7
TGTGCCTGGAGTGCCTCGAGGGGAGGTTACGAGCAGTACTTC
CAWSASRGGYEQYF
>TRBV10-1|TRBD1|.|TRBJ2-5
TGCGCCAGCAGCCGGACAGGTGGACTTCAACAAGAGACCCAGTACTTC
CASSRTGGLQQETQYF
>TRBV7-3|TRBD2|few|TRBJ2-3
TGTGCCAGCAGCCGTGGGCCAGGACCGGGGGGGCGGGGCACAGATACGCAGTATTTT
CASSRGPGPGGRGTDTQYF
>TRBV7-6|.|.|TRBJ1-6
TGTGCCAGCAGCGCACAGGGATCGGCACCCCTCCACTTT
CASSAQGSAPLHF
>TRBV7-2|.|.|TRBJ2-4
TGTGCCAGCAGCCAATCCGGGGGCTCGCGGCCCATTCAGTACTTC
CASSQSGGSRPIQYF
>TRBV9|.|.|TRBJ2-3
TGTGCCAGCAGCGTCACGGGGGCCCCTAGCACAGATACGCAGTATTTT
CASSVTGAPSTDTQYF
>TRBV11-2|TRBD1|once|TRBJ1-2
TGTGCCAGCAGCTTAGTAGGACAGGGATCGAGCTATGGCTACACCTTC
CASSLVGQGSSYGYTF
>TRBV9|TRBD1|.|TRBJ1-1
TGTGCCAGCAGCCGACAGGGAGGAACTGAAGCTTTCTTT
CASSRQGGTEAFF
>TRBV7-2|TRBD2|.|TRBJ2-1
TGTGCCAGCAGCTTCCGACTAGCGGGGGATGAGCAGTTCTTC
CASSFRLAGDEQFF
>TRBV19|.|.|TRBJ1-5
TGTGCCAGTAAGGCAGGAGTAAATCAGCCCCAGCATTTT
CASKAGVNQPQHF
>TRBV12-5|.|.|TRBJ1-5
TGTGCTAGTGGTTTTAACAGGGACGAGAGGTTTGGCAATCAGCCCCAGCATTTT
CASGFNRDERFGNQPQHF
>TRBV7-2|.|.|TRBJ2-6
TGTGCCAGCAGCTTCCCACACCACTCTGGGGCCAACGTCCTGACTTTC
CASSFPHHSGANVLTF
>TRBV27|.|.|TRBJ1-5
TGTGCCAGCAGTTTATCGATGGGGCTTAACAATCAGCCCCAGCATTTT
CASSLSMGLNNQPQHF
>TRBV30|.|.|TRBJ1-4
TGTGCCTGGAGTAGGGGGTTGAGATCCTCCTTTGAAAAACTGTTTTTT
CAWSRGLRSSFEKLFF
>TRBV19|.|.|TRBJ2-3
TGTGCCAGTAGTAAACGGGGTAACACAGATACGCAGTATTTT
CASSKRGNTDTQYF
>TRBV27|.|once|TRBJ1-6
TGTGCCAGCACCTTACACGGGAGCTCCTATAATTCACCCCTCCACTTT
CASTLHGSSYNSPLHF
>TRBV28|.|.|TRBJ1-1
TGTGCCAGCAGTTTAGTTGGGCAGCAGAACACTGAAGCTTTCTTT
CASSLVGQQNTEAFF
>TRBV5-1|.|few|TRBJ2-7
TGCGCCAGCAGCTTGTCGGACGGGAGCTACGAGCAGTACTTC
CASSLSDGSYEQYF
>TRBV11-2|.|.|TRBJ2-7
TGTGCCAGCAGCCCCCACGCAGGGGGGCGAGGGTCCTACGAGCAGTACTTC
CASSPHAGGRGSYEQYF
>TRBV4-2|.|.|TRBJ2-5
TGTGCCAGCAGCCCTGAGGGAGAGACCCAGTACTTC
CASSPEGETQYF
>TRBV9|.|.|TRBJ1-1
TGTGCCAGCAGCCCGCGGGGTAATTGGGAAGCTTTCTTT
CASSPRGNWEAFF